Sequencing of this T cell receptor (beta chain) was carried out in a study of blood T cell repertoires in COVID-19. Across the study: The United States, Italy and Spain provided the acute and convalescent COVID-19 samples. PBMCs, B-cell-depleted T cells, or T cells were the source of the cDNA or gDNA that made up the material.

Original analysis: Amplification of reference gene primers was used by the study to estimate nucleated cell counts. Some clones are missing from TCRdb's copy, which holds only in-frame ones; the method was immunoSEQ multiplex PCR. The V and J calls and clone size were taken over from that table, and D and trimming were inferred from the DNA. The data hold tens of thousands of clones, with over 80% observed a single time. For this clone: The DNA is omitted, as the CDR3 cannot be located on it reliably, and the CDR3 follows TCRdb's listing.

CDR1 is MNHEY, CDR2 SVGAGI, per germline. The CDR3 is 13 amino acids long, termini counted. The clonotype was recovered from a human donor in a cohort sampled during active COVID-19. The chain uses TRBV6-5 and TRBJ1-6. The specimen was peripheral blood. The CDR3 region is CASSSSGYSPLHF.